These 29 T cell receptor beta chains were all obtained from the same sample, sequenced in a study of blood T cell repertoires in COVID-19. The data were produced by immunoSEQ multiplex PCR, yet TCRdb's version contains in-frame clones alone and is incomplete. Among about 160,000 clones, about 90% were seen once, and the ten largest hold roughly 4.8%. Sequences were obtained from peripheral blood. The origin of the receptors is a man aged 30 to 45 with COVID-19, enrolled during active disease.

The table lists this clone with a few counts. The chain has TRBV10-3 and TRBJ1-4; 10 bases line up with TRBD1. The CDR3 spans 15 residues. Trimming took 3 bases from V and 6 from J; bases not matched to a gene: 4. Germline CDR1 reads ENHRY; CDR2 reads SYGVKD. The CDR3 is CAISESGTGDEKLFF. The CDR3 DNA reads TGTGCCATCAGTGAATCCGGGACAGGGGATGAAAAACTGTTTTTT.

The J gene is TRBJ1-3, the V gene TRBV9; 8 bases map to TRBD1. The CDR3 extends over 15 amino acids. The V gene's germline CDR1 is SGDLS and CDR2 YYNGEE. The V gene end was trimmed by 4 bases and the J gene end by 3 bases; junction bases not matched to a gene: 6. CDR3 protein: CASSPGQGSGNTIYF. In DNA, the CDR3 is TGTGCCAGCAGCCCAGGACAGGGAAGTGGAAACACCATATATTTT.

The rearrangement links TRBV7-2 to TRBJ2-3, with 7 bases matching TRBD2. Germline assignment: CDR1 SGHTA and CDR2 FQGNSA. The trim removed 0 bases at V and 3 bases at J, leaving 6 bases unmatched. The CDR3 extends over 16 amino acids. This CDR3 reads CASSLATSRGTDTQYF. In nucleotides, the CDR3 is TGTGCCAGCAGCTTAGCGACTAGCAGAGGAACAGATACGCAGTATTTT. Full variable domain (outside the CDR3, taken from reference TRBV7-2 and TRBJ2-3): GAGVSQSPSNKVTEKGKDVELRCDPISGHTALYWYRQSLGQGLEFLIYFQGNSAPDKSGLPSDRFSAERTGGSVSTLTIQRTQQEDSAVYLCASSLATSRGTDTQYFGPGTRLTVL.

CDR3 coding DNA: TGTGCCAGCAGCTTAATGGGACTAGTTGCGGATGAGCAGTTCTTC. Translated, it gives CASSLMGLVADEQFF. This chain joins TRBV7-2 and TRBJ2-1, with TRBD2 matching 8 bases. V lost 2 bases to trimming and J lost 8 bases; unmatched junction nucleotides: 8. The CDR3 contains 15 residues. Germline V gene data show CDR1 as SGHTA and CDR2 as FQGNSA.

V is TRBV6-5 and J is TRBJ2-7; TRBD2 might be the D (5 bases). CDR3 length: 15 residues. Germline V gives CDR1 MNHEY, CDR2 SVGAGI. Trimming shortened V by 0 bases and J by 3 bases, and 12 bases separated the two germline ends. CDR3 amino acids: CASSYSLSADYEQYF. The CDR3 nucleotides read TGTGCCAGCAGTTACTCTCTTAGCGCTGACTACGAGCAGTACTTC.

The chain joins TRBV7-2 to TRBJ1-5, with 7 nucleotides matching TRBD1. Germline values: CDR1 SGHTA, CDR2 FQGNSA. The CDR3 is made up of 15 amino acids. V lost 1 base and J lost 3; bases outside the gene matches: 3. The CDR3 spells CASSLVGTANQPQHF. The CDR3 DNA reads as TGTGCCAGCAGCTTAGTGGGGACAGCCAATCAGCCCCAGCATTTT.

The genes are TRBV7-9 and TRBJ1-5, with D unclear. The CDR3 is 12 amino acids. The V end lost 4 bases, the J end lost 3 bases, and 4 bases lay between the germline ends. Germline CDR1 reads SEHNR; CDR2 reads FQNEAQ (reference sequence). CDR3 in amino acids: CASSSINQPQHF. The CDR3 DNA reads as TGTGCCAGCAGCTCAATCAATCAGCCCCAGCATTTT.

The V call is TRBV10-3, the J call TRBJ1-3, with 7 bases fitting TRBD1. From germline, CDR1 is ENHRY and CDR2 SYGVKD. V trimming: 2 bases; J trimming: 4 bases; junction bases outside the gene matches: 2. The CDR3 contains 14 residues. The CDR3 loop is CAISEPGQGNTIYF. The CDR3 DNA sequence: TGTGCCATCAGTGAGCCGGGACAGGGAAACACCATATATTTT.

The V and J genes are TRBV5-1 and TRBJ1-4; no clear D gene. This CDR3 spans 16 amino acids. V gave up 5 bases and J gave up 4 bases, with 18 bases separating them. Germline CDR1 is SGHRS and CDR2 is YFSETQ. CDR3 in DNA: TGCGCCAGCAGGACGGGAGTTCTTTCCGGTAATGAAAAACTGTTTTTT. Amino acid sequence: CASRTGVLSGNEKLFF.

This CDR3 is CASSSQGQATQPQHF. For the CDR3, the DNA is TGTGCCAGCAGTTCTCAGGGACAGGCTACTCAGCCCCAGCATTTT. The chain employs TRBV27 and TRBJ1-5; the match to TRBD1 covers 8 bases. CDR1 and CDR2 from the germline V gene are MNHEY and SMNVEV (reference sequence). V lost 4 bases to trimming and J lost 6 bases; unmatched junction nucleotides: 8. CDR3 size: 15 residues.

This chain joins TRBV10-3 and TRBJ2-7; 10 bases are shared with TRBD1. The CDR3 spans 17 residues. Germline CDR1 reads ENHRY; CDR2 reads SYGVKD. V was clipped by 2 bases and J by 2 bases; unmatched bases: 9. CDR3 sequence reads: CAISEPVRTGGTYEQYF. The CDR3 nucleotides are TGTGCCATCAGTGAGCCAGTACGGACAGGGGGAACCTACGAGCAGTACTTC.

Note on this clone: Other nucleotide sequences in the sample specify the same CDR3. CDR3 sequence: CASSLGTAMNTEAFF. Here the CDR3 DNA reads TGTGCCAGCAGCCTAGGGACAGCCATGAACACTGAAGCTTTCTTT. The V call is TRBV3-1 (or the pseudogene TRBV3-2), the J call TRBJ1-1; TRBD1 matches 7 bases. The CDR3 totals 15 residues. Germline CDR1 LGHDT, CDR2 YNNKEL (reference sequence). The V and J ends lost 4 bases and 0 bases, in that order; junction bases with no gene match: 5.

There are a few counts of this clone. The chain carries TRBV29-1 and TRBJ2-2; D gene ambiguous. V lost 1 base and J lost 5, with 8 bases in between. CDR1 is SQVTM, CDR2 ANQGSEA, per germline. The CDR3 is made up of 13 amino acids. For the CDR3, the DNA is TGCAGCGTTGAAGTAGCCACGACCGGGGAGCTGTTTTTT. Protein: CSVEVATTGELFF.

V is TRBV10-3 and J is TRBJ1-1; 8 nucleotides align to TRBD1. The J segment lost 1 base and the V segment lost 7 bases, leaving 11 bases of the junction unmatched. CDR3 length: 16 residues. Germline assignment: CDR1 ENHRY and CDR2 SYGVKD. CDR3 DNA: TGTGCCATCAAGACACCACAGGGGGTCTCGAACACTGAAGCTTTCTTT. Translation gives CAIKTPQGVSNTEAFF.

The rearrangement uses TRBV24-1 and TRBJ1-5; D is perhaps TRBD1 (5 bases). This CDR3 comprises 17 residues. Trimming took off 4 bases at V and 3 bases at J, with 18 bases between the two ends. Germline CDR1 is KGHDR and CDR2 is SFDVKD. The CDR3 region is CATSDRVGGAFNQPQHF. CDR3 DNA: TGTGCCACCAGTGACCGCGTGGGAGGGGCCTTCAATCAGCCCCAGCATTTT.

The chain couples TRBV7-9 to TRBJ2-5, with D tentatively TRBD2 (6 bases). The V gene lost 7 bases and the J gene lost 5 bases, with 20 bases spanning the gap. CDR1 is SEHNR, CDR2 FQNEAQ, per germline (reference sequence). CDR3 length: 15 amino acids. In DNA, the CDR3 is TGTGCCAGCACCGACACAAAGGGACGGGGGGAGACCCAGTACTTC. Translation gives CASTDTKGRGETQYF.

The chain is built from TRBV7-9 and TRBJ1-5; D not certain. Trimming pared 2 bases from V and 2 bases from J, leaving 10 bases between. In germline, CDR1 is SEHNR, CDR2 FQNEAQ (reference sequence). The CDR3 extends over 15 amino acids. The CDR3 nucleotides are TGTGCCAGCAGCTTACCAGGTTACGGCAATCAGCCCCAGCATTTT. Amino acids: CASSLPGYGNQPQHF.

The chain employs TRBV9 and TRBJ1-1, with D possibly being TRBD1 (6 bases). This CDR3 comprises 14 residues. Germline V lookup: CDR1 SGDLS, CDR2 YYNGEE. V was cut by 0 bases and J by 7 bases, with 13 bases left in between. DNA for the CDR3: TGTGCCAGCAGCGTAGCACAGGGCCTGGGTGAAGCTTTCTTT. This encodes CASSVAQGLGEAFF.

The chain couples TRBV19 to TRBJ2-1; 11 positions agree with TRBD1. Losses at the gene ends were 6 bases for V and 7 bases for J; bases not matched to a gene: 11. The CDR3 has 16 residues. Germline V lookup: CDR1 LNHDA, CDR2 SQIVND (reference sequence). CDR3 sequence: CASRDRGREGKNEQFF. CDR3 sequence (DNA): TGTGCCAGTAGGGACAGGGGGCGAGAGGGAAAAAATGAGCAGTTCTTC.

CDR3 amino acids: CASSLGPGELFF. CDR3 sequence (DNA): TGTGCCAGCAGTTTAGGGCCCGGGGAGCTGTTTTTT. The chain uses TRBV28 and TRBJ2-2, with D unresolved. Germline assignment: CDR1 MDHEN and CDR2 SYDVKM. The CDR3 extends over 12 amino acids. V was clipped by 2 bases and J by 6 bases, with 4 bases between them.

The chain combines TRBV28 with TRBJ1-2; 11 bases align to TRBD1. The CDR3 extends over 16 amino acids. Germline CDR1 MDHEN, CDR2 SYDVKM. V was pared by 10 bases and J by 8 bases, with 18 bases of the junction left unmatched. CDR3 DNA sequence: TGTGCCATCCATCATAGCCCCGGACAGGGGGCGAGGGGCTACACCTTC. Its translation is CAIHHSPGQGARGYTF.

V usage is TRBV13 and J usage is TRBJ1-2; D is possibly TRBD1 (5 bases). Trimming cost V 3 bases and J 5 bases, with 13 bases left between them. Per germline, CDR1 PRHDT and CDR2 FYEKMQ (reference sequence). This CDR3 is 14 amino acids long. The CDR3 sequence: CASSFGGFLYGYTF. DNA for the CDR3: TGTGCCAGCAGCTTTGGGGGGTTTCTATATGGCTACACCTTC.

This clone was recorded a few times. This chain joins TRBV6-1 and TRBJ1-1; D gene unclear. The germline V and J ends were trimmed by 2 bases and 4 bases, with 8 bases remaining between them. The CDR3 is made up of 13 amino acids. Germline CDR1 and CDR2: MNHNS and SASEGT. The CDR3 region has the DNA TGTGCCAGCAGTGAATTGAGGAGCACTGAAGCTTTCTTT. Its protein is CASSELRSTEAFF.

The sample holds a few counts of this clone. The gene calls are TRBV7-7 and TRBJ2-3; 11 bases match TRBD1. The V and J ends lost 4 bases and 4 bases, in that order; junction bases with no gene match: 4. Germline V lookup: CDR1 SSHAT, CDR2 FNYEAQ (reference sequence). This CDR3 spans 15 amino acids. In DNA, the CDR3 is TGTGCCAGCAGCTCTGGACAGGGGGCCTCAGATACGCAGTATTTT. The encoded protein is CASSSGQGASDTQYF.

This clone has only one observation. Written as DNA, the CDR3 is TGCGCCAGCAGCTTGAGGTCAGGGGAATCCTACGAGCAGTACTTC. It encodes CASSLRSGESYEQYF. The gene calls are TRBV5-1 and TRBJ2-7; tentative D call: TRBD1 (6 bases). Germline CDR1 SGHRS, CDR2 YFSETQ. This CDR3 has 15 residues. V lost 1 base and J 1 base, leaving 12 bases between the germline ends.

This clone was picked up one time. CDR3 sequence reads: CASSLLDSRSGNTIYF. The CDR3, as DNA: TGTGCCAGCAGCCTACTGGACTCCCGCTCTGGAAACACCATATATTTT. This rearrangement joins TRBV7-6 to TRBJ1-3, with D unresolved. The CDR3 has 16 amino acids. With 5 bases removed from V and 0 bases from J, the gap between germline ends came to 14 bases. Germline V lookup: CDR1 SGHVS, CDR2 FNYEAQ.

The chain uses TRBV2 and TRBJ1-4, with D uncertain. The CDR3 loop spans 15 amino acids. Deletions cut 6 bases from V and 7 bases from J, with 18 bases between. Germline V gives CDR1 SNHLY, CDR2 FYNNEI. The CDR3 spells CASSETRFNGEKLFF. CDR3 coding DNA: TGTGCCAGCAGCGAAACCAGGTTCAACGGTGAAAAACTGTTTTTT.

The genes are TRBV10-3 and TRBJ1-6; 7 nucleotides line up with TRBD1. The V segment lost 3 bases and the J segment 7 bases; nucleotides outside the gene matches: 12. Germline V CDR1 and CDR2: ENHRY, SYGVKD. This CDR3 is 17 amino acids long. As DNA, the CDR3 is TGTGCCATCAGTGAATCGGGACAGTCCTCGGGGAATTCACCCCTCCACTTT. It encodes CAISESGQSSGNSPLHF.

The chain carries TRBV28 and TRBJ1-5, with D possibly TRBD1 on 5 matching bases. The V gene lost 6 bases and the J gene lost 5 bases, with 14 bases spanning the gap. CDR3 length: 14 residues. CDR1 MDHEN and CDR2 SYDVKM come from the germline V gene. CDR3 sequence reads: CASSLVGGYQPQHF. CDR3 in DNA: TGTGCCAGCAGCTTAGTGGGGGGGTATCAGCCCCAGCATTTT.